Each of the 19 T cell receptor beta chains below was sequenced from the same sample in a study of blood T cell repertoires in COVID-19. TCRdb's copy holds only in-frame clones and misses some; the assay was immunoSEQ multiplex PCR. The table includes 180,000 or so clones, 60% to 80% detected once. Source material: PBMCs or T cells enriched from blood (not recorded which). The receptors were sampled from a man in his sixties who had been exposed to COVID-19.

The rearrangement joins TRBV28 to TRBJ1-1, with D perhaps matching TRBD1 (5 bases). The germline V and J ends were trimmed by 2 bases and 5 bases, with 12 bases remaining between them. The V gene's germline CDR1 is MDHEN and CDR2 SYDVKM. There are 14 residues in the CDR3. The CDR3 region is CASSLIGGNTEAFF. The CDR3 nucleotides read TGTGCCAGCAGTTTAATTGGGGGGAATACTGAAGCTTTCTTT.

This clone came up a few times. The J gene is TRBJ2-7, the V gene TRBV9; the match to TRBD2 covers 12 bases. The CDR3 runs to 20 residues. Germline CDR1 reads SGDLS; CDR2 reads YYNGEE. J was trimmed by 3 bases and V by 3 bases; bases with no gene match: 19. CDR3 protein: CASSGPPRLAGGLTLYEQYF. The CDR3 nucleotides read TGTGCCAGCAGCGGACCCCCCCGGCTAGCGGGAGGGTTAACCCTCTACGAGCAGTACTTC. The whole variable domain, remainder taken from reference TRBV9 and TRBJ2-7, is DSGVTQTPKHLITATGQRVTLRCSPRSGDLSVYWYQQSLDQGLQFLIQYYNGEERAKGNILERFSAQQFPDLHSELNLSSLELGDSALYFCASSGPPRLAGGLTLYEQYFGPGTRLTVT.

The chain has TRBV19 and TRBJ1-1; 8 nucleotides match TRBD1. Germline CDR1 reads LNHDA; CDR2 reads SQIVND (reference sequence). Unmatched junction bases numbered 9, after V lost 5 bases and J lost 1 base. The CDR3 is 16 amino acids. CDR3: CASSLQGAPGNTEAFF. CDR3 sequence (DNA): TGTGCCAGTAGTTTGCAGGGGGCGCCTGGGAACACTGAAGCTTTCTTT.

The chain has TRBV5-1 and TRBJ2-1; tentatively, D is TRBD1 (5 bases). The CDR3 runs 14 residues. Germline V lookup: CDR1 SGHRS, CDR2 YFSETQ. Trimming cost V 7 bases and J 9 bases, with 20 bases left between them. The DNA for the CDR3 is TGCGCCAGCTCCCTCCAGGGCAGGGTTGGTGAGCAGTTCTTC. It specifies CASSLQGRVGEQFF.

The chain couples TRBV5-1 to TRBJ2-7; TRBD1 matches at 7 bases. The CDR3 totals 14 residues. Trimming took 4 bases from V and 3 from J; bases not matched to a gene: 7. Per germline, CDR1 SGHRS and CDR2 YFSETQ. The CDR3 reads CASSTTGQLYEQYF. CDR3 coding DNA: TGCGCCAGCAGCACGACGGGACAGCTCTACGAGCAGTACTTC.

This chain joins TRBV27 and TRBJ1-1; D is uncertain. The CDR3 length is 12 residues. Germline lookup yields CDR1 MNHEY and CDR2 SMNVEV (reference sequence). V dropped 6 bases and J dropped 4 bases, with 9 bases sitting between them. CDR3 DNA: TGTGCCAGCAGCACTGCCTTCACTGAAGCTTTCTTT. The encoded protein is CASSTAFTEAFF.

The chain employs TRBV19 and TRBJ1-2; D is perhaps TRBD1 (5 bases). The length of the CDR3 is 13 residues. V lost 3 bases, J lost 6 bases, and 11 bases lay in between. Germline values: CDR1 LNHDA, CDR2 SQIVND (reference sequence). The CDR3 here is CASSIPGRDGYTF. In DNA form, the CDR3 reads TGTGCCAGTAGTATTCCCGGCAGGGATGGCTACACCTTC. The whole variable domain, filled in from reference TRBV19 and TRBJ1-2, reads DGGITQSPKYLFRKEGQNVTLSCEQNLNHDAMYWYRQDPGQGLRLIYYSQIVNDFQKGDIAEGYSVSREKKESFPLTVTSAQKNPTAFYLCASSIPGRDGYTFGSGTRLTVV.

This clone has a single count. This sequence joins TRBV30 and TRBJ1-4; D ambiguous. The CDR3 runs 17 residues. Germline CDR1 is GTSNPN and CDR2 is SVGIG (reference sequence). The V end lost 2 bases, the J end lost 0 bases, and 16 bases lay between the germline ends. The CDR3 sequence is CAWSFNDYSSTNEKLFF. The CDR3 bases are TGTGCCTGGAGTTTTAATGATTACTCTTCAACTAATGAAAAACTGTTTTTT.

The rearrangement uses TRBV24-1 and TRBJ2-2; TRBD1 matches 7 bases. Trimming removed 0 bases from V and 4 bases from J; junction bases left unmatched: 4. The CDR3 totals 16 residues. The germline CDR1 and CDR2 sequences are KGHDR and SFDVKD. For the CDR3, the DNA is TGTGCCACCAGTGATTTGCGACAGGGCGGCACCGGGGAGCTGTTTTTT. Its protein product is CATSDLRQGGTGELFF.

The chain recombines TRBV7-3 with TRBJ2-3, with 10 bases identical to TRBD1. The CDR3 covers 16 residues. CDR1 and CDR2 (germline): SGHTA, FQGTGA. Unmatched junction bases numbered 10, after V lost 5 bases and J lost 5 bases. The chain's CDR3 is CASSQTGGAGVDTQYF. CDR3 nucleotides: TGTGCCAGCAGCCAGACAGGGGGCGCGGGAGTAGATACGCAGTATTTT.

The chain has TRBV14 and TRBJ2-2; TRBD2 agrees at 7 bases. Germline CDR1 SGHDN, CDR2 FVKESK. V gave up 4 bases and J gave up 13 bases; unmatched junction bases: 6. This CDR3 is 12 amino acids long. The CDR3 is CASSPLGRVLFF. The CDR3 DNA reads as TGTGCCAGCAGCCCCCTAGGGAGGGTGCTGTTTTTT.

V gene TRBV10-3 combines with J gene TRBJ2-3, with a weak D call TRBD1 (7 bases). This CDR3 is 15 amino acids long. The V end lost 6 bases, the J end lost 2 bases, and 15 bases lay between the germline ends. Germline CDR1 ENHRY, CDR2 SYGVKD. The DNA of the CDR3 is TGTGCCATCAGGGAGGCGGGACAGATCACAGATACGCAGTATTTT. As protein: CAIREAGQITDTQYF.

In its sample, this clone was seen a few times. V is TRBV7-2 and J is TRBJ2-5; D is unresolved. V was clipped by 1 base and J by 5 bases, with 11 bases between them. The CDR3 totals 14 residues. The germline V gene encodes CDR1 SGHTA and CDR2 FQGNSA. The CDR3 protein is CASSLDAGVETQYF. CDR3 DNA: TGTGCCAGCAGCTTAGACGCAGGTGTGGAGACCCAGTACTTC.

The chain couples TRBV27 to TRBJ2-5; 7 nucleotides match TRBD1. Germline V gives CDR1 MNHEY, CDR2 SMNVEV (reference sequence). The CDR3 loop spans 14 amino acids. V lost 6 bases and J lost 5; bases outside the gene matches: 9. The CDR3 spells CASRPDRSPETQYF. The CDR3 DNA reads as TGTGCCAGCAGACCGGACAGGTCGCCTGAGACCCAGTACTTC.

This clone has ten or more counts. This chain links TRBV6-1 with TRBJ1-5, with TRBD1 matching over 11 bases. Trimming removed 1 base from V and 6 bases from J; junction bases left unmatched: 2. The CDR3 length is 15 residues. CDR1 and CDR2 (germline): MNHNS, SASEGT. The CDR3 DNA sequence: TGTGCCAGCAGTGAAGGCGGGACAGGGGGTCAGCCCCAGCATTTT. This translates into CASSEGGTGGQPQHF.

This clone was seen more than once but under ten times. The same CDR3 can be traced to other DNA sequences in this sample. The genes are TRBV5-1 and TRBJ1-2; 9 positions match TRBD1. The ends lost 0 bases at V and 3 bases at J; junction bases unmatched: 0. The CDR3 length is 14 residues. The germline gives CDR1 SGHRS, CDR2 YFSETQ. For the CDR3, the DNA is TGCGCCAGCAGCTTGGGGACAGGGGACTATGGCTACACCTTC. This translates into CASSLGTGDYGYTF.

The table lists this clone with many counts. The chain couples TRBV24-1 to TRBJ1-3; the D is unclear. This CDR3 has 15 amino acids. CDR1 is KGHDR and CDR2 is SFDVKD in the germline V gene. Trimming left V 9 bases short and J 0 bases short, with 14 bases between. The CDR3 region is CATYYDKTSGNTIYF. CDR3 bases: TGTGCCACCTACTACGATAAGACCTCTGGAAACACCATATATTTT.

Only one count was recorded for this clone. The chain combines TRBV6-5 with TRBJ2-7; D is ambiguous. V was trimmed by 7 bases and J by 1 base, leaving 8 bases between them. CDR3 size: 12 residues. CDR1 and CDR2 (germline): MNHEY, SVGAGI. CDR3 coding DNA: TGTGCCAGCATGAGTCCATCCTACGAGCAGTACTTC. Translating it yields CASMSPSYEQYF.

CDR3 in amino acids: CASSEPQCWELFF. CDR3 nucleotides: TGCGCCAGCAGTGAGCCCCAGTGTTGGGAGCTGTTTTTT. V is TRBV10-1 and J is TRBJ2-2; D is unresolved. The CDR3 spans 13 residues. Trimming cost V 2 bases and J 9 bases, with 10 bases left between them. Germline loops: CDR1 WNHNN, CDR2 SYGVQD (reference sequence).